This record looks at one TCR beta chain sequence and its context. Its target is unknown. V was pared by 3 bases and J by 4 bases, with 12 bases between. CDR1 is DFQATT, CDR2 SNEGSKA, per germline (reference sequence). The CDR3 length is 14 residues. TCRdb fed the reads into MiXCR, producing one record per CDR3 protein. The sample lists 290,000 or so distinct CDR3 sequences, roughly a quarter occurring once. This entry is derived from a study of T cell repertoires in cytomegalovirus infection. Study at large: It was the public TCR beta signatures that indicated both CMV infection and matching HLA type.

Study conclusions and caveats: Ex vivo, HLA-C-restricted CMV-specific TCR beta clonotypes prevailed over the rest of the response. The study identified carriers of CMV plus the relevant HLA from cumulative public TCR beta family frequency.

Sequencing was performed on PBMCs. This clonotype was sampled from a human donor in good health (CMV status not recorded). Some clones in this sample may be carry-over from other donors' samples. The chain uses TRBV20-1 and TRBJ2-2; D not resolved. The CDR3 here is CSARALSVTGELFF. In nucleotides, the CDR3 is TGCAGTGCTAGGGCCCTATCTGTCACCGGGGAGCTGTTTTTT.